Given below is one T cell receptor (beta chain) in context. Treatment denoted: oral pan-JAK inhibitor, 5-10 mg twice daily. CDR1 is GTSNPN and CDR2 is SVGIG in the germline V gene (reference sequence). Trimming cost V 3 bases and J 4 bases, with 12 bases left between them. The CDR3 covers 13 residues. The sample originates from a study of CD8+ T cells in alopecia areata. The wider study: Severity was scored as percentage of affected scalp area in treated patients.

As the sequencing template, cDNA was produced by extracting RNA and reverse transcribing it. Repertoires were generated with immunoSEQ multiplex PCR, while TCRdb's copy carries only in-frame clones and drops some. Of 150,000 to 200,000 clones listed, roughly 60% are singletons. This receptor was obtained from a human donor with alopecia areata. Sequenced material: CD4+ T cells sorted from blood, taken at week 24, from a patient treated with tofacitinib. This chain uses TRBV30 with TRBJ1-2; a weak D match, TRBD1 (6 bases). The CDR3 DNA reads TGTGCCTGGAGCCACGGGACAATCTATGGCTACACCTTC. Translating gives CAWSHGTIYGYTF.